The clone carrying this T cell receptor beta chain is medium-sized by share. The antigen remains undetermined. From around 440 ng of RNA, a library with molecular barcoded alpha/delta and beta/gamma adaptors was made. MiXCR was run by TCRdb on the reads, yielding one entry per CDR3 protein. The sample lists over 50,000 distinct CDR3 sequences, roughly 19% occurring once. The sample comes from a study of read filtering for tumor transcriptome and immune sequencing. Across the whole study: The cohort had over 16 men and around 15 women aged about 40 to 90, mean about 68 years. By R-ISS, stages I, II and III held 8, 16 and 7 patients. After DNase treatment, RNA was made into whole-transcriptome libraries. General study results and limits: The sorted CD138-negative fraction was a mixed bone marrow immune population, not purified T cells.

The V gene lost 0 bases and the J gene lost 7 bases, with 14 bases spanning the gap. This CDR3 contains 15 residues. Germline lookup yields CDR1 SGHKS and CDR2 YYEKEE (reference sequence). The chain joins TRBV5-5 to TRBJ2-1; D remains unclear. The sequencing sample was made of a population of CD138-negative cells sorted from bone marrow. The sequence came from a donor aged 40 or older with multiple myeloma. CDR3 residues: CASSLGRGNWNEQFF. The CDR3 nucleotides are TGTGCCAGCAGCTTGGGCCGTGGAAACTGGAATGAGCAGTTCTTC.